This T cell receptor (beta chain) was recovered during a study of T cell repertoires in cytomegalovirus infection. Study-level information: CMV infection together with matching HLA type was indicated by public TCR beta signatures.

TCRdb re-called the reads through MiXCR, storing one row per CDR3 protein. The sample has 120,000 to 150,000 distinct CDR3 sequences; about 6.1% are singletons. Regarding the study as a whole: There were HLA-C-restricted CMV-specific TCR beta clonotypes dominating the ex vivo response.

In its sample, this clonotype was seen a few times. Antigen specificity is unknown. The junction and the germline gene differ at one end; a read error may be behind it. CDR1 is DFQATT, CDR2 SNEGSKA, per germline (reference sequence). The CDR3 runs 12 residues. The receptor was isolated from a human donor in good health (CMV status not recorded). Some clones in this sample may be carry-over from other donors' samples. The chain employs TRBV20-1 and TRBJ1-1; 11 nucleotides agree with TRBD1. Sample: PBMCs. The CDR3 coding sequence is TGCAGTGCCCATCGGGACAGGGGGACGGGATACTTT. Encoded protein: CSAHRDRGTGYF.